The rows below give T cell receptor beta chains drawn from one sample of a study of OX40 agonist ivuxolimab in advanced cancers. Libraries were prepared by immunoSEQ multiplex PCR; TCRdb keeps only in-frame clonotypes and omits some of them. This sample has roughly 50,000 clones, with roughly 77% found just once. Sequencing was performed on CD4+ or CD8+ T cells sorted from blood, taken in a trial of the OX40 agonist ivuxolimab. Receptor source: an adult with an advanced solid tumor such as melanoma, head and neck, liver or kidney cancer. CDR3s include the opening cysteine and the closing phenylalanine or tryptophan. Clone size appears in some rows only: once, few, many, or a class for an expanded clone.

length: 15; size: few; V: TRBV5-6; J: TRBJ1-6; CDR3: CASSLPGSHNSPLHF
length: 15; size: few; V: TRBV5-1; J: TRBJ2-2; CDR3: CASSGGQGDTGELFF
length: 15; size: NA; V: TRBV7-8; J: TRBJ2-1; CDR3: CASTPGLSSYNEQFF
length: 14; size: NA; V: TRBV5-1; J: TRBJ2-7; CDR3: CASSLGPGSYEQYF
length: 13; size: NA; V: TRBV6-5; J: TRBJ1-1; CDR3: CASSYVEFTEAFF
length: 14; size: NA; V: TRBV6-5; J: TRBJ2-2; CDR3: CASSYPTGTGELFF
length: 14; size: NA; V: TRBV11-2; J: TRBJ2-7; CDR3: CASSSPQGDDEQYF
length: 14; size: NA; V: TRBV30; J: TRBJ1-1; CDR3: CAWSVSGVYTEAFF
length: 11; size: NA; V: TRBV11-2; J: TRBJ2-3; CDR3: CASSLEVKQYF
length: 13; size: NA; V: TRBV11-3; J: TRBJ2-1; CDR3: CASSLDQEGEQFF
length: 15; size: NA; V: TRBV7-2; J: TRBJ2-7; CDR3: CASSPRLTSGYEQYF
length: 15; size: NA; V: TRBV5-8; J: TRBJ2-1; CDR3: CASSLDPSSYNEQFF
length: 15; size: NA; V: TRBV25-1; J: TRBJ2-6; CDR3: CASSDPSREANVLTF
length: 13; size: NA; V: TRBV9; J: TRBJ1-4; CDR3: CASSQGSNEKLFF
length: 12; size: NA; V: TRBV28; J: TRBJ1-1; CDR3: CASGEVNTEAFF
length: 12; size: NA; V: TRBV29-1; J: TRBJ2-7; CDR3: CSVEETGNEQYF
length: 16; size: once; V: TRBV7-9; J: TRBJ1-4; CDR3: CASSSPDRGAYEKLFF
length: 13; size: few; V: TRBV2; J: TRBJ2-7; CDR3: CASNGVGTYEQYF
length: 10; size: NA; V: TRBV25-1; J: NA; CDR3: CASGVYEQYF
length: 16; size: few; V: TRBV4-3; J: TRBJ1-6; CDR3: CASSQGSGPYNSPLHF
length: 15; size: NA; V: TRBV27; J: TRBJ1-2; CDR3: CASSLSSGGSYGYTF
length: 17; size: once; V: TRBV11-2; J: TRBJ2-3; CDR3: CASSPPRLAGGPDTQYF
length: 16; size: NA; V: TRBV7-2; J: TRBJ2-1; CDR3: CASTFSSGSSYNEQFF
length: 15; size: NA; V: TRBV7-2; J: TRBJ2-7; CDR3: CASSPTSGNAYEQYF
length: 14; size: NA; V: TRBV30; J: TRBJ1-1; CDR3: CALSSGVSYTEAFF
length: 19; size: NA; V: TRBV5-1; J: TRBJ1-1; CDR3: CASSSSVFGTGNMNTEAFF
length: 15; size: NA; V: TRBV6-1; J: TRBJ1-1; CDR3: CASSSLRLTNTEAFF
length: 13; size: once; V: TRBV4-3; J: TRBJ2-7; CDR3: CASSQEPRTGKYF
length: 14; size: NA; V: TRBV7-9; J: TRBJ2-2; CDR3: CAGTAPARTGELFF
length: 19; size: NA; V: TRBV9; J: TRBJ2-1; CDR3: CASSSRPSGRFASYNEQFF
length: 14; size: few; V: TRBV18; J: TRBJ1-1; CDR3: CASSIGAIDTEAFF
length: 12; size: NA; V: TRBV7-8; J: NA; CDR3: CASSSGYYEQYF
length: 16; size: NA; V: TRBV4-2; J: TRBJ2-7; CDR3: CASSHVPGQDLWEQYF
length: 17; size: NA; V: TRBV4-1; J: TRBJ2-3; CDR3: CASSLTPTSGGTDTQYF
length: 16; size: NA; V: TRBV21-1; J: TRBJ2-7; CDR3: CASSTTPQGVNYEQYF
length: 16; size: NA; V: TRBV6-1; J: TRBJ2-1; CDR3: CASSAIAGVVYNEQFF
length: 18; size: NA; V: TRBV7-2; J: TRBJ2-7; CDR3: CASSLHTAASGSSYEQYF
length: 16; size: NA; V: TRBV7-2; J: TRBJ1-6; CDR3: CASSRTDSSYNSPLHF
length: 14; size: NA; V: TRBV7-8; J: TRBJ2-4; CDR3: CASSLGSLKNIQYF
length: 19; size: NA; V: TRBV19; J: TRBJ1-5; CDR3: CASSIFALWGRKSNQPQHF
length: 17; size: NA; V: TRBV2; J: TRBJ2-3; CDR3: CASSEARTGSWADTQYF
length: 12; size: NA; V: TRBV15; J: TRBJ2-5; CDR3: CATGDRRETQYF
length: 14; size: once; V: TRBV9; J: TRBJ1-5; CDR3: CASSAGTPASPQHF
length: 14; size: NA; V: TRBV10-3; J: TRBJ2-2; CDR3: CAISDWGTTGELFF
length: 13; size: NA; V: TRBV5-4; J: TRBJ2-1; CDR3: CASSSRDYGEQFF
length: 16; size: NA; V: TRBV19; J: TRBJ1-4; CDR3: CASSVLSDSPRGKLFF
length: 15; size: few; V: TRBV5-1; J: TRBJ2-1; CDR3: CASSPRASGDNEQFF
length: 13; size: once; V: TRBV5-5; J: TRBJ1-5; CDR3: CASTGDSNQPQHF
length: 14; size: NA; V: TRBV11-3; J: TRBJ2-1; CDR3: CASSLRTAYNEQFF
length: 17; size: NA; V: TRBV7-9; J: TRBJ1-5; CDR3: CASSFPFTGDSNQPQHF
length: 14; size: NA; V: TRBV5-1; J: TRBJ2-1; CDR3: CASSLVAGYNEQFF
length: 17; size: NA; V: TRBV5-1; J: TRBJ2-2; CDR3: CASSSPLAGGNTGELFF
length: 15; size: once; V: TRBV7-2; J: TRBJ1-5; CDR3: CASSLWSSSNQPQHF